The 17 T cell receptor beta chains listed next were all sequenced from one sample in a study of beta chain features in type 1 diabetes. Expressed TCRB transcripts were sequenced because the isolated RNA had all been reverse transcribed beforehand. The protocol was immunoSEQ multiplex PCR, while the TCRdb copy is restricted to in-frame clones and leaves out a portion. The data hold around 430,000 clones, with approximately 30% observed a single time. Sequencing was done on a sample of naive CD4+ T cells from blood. The source is a man between 18 and 35 years old in good health.

This chain connects TRBV4-1 to TRBJ1-2; D unclear. CDR1 and CDR2 from the germline V gene are MGHRA and YSYEKL. V lost 4 bases and J 7 bases, leaving 16 bases between the germline ends. The CDR3 length is 14 residues. The CDR3 coding sequence is TGCGCCAGCAGCCTCCTCGTCCAGACCCTTGGCTACACCTTC. Its protein is CASSLLVQTLGYTF.

The chain couples TRBV29-1 to TRBJ2-1, with D hard to call. There are 14 residues in the CDR3. The V and J ends lost 7 bases and 8 bases respectively, with 21 bases between them. Germline CDR1 reads SQVTM; CDR2 reads ANQGSEA. The CDR3 region has the DNA TGCAGCGCTAAACCCGCGACTGCTTGGTATGAGCAGTTCTTC. Its translation is CSAKPATAWYEQFF.

This clone was recorded a few times. V gene TRBV6-5 combines with J gene TRBJ2-7; the D gene is possibly TRBD2 (6 bases). Germline loops: CDR1 MNHEY, CDR2 SVGAGI. The CDR3 is 15 amino acids. The V and J ends lost 6 bases and 2 bases respectively, with 17 bases between them. In DNA form, the CDR3 reads TGTGCCAGCAGCCGCCGCGGTAGCGGAACCTACGAGCAGTACTTC. Translated: CASSRRGSGTYEQYF.

This clone was seen a few times. The same CDR3 can be traced to other DNA sequences in this sample. The V and J genes are TRBV30 and TRBJ2-7; D not certain. Germline V gene sequence: CDR1 GTSNPN, CDR2 SVGIG (reference sequence). Trimming removed 1 base at V and 4 bases at J, with 5 bases between. This CDR3 comprises 11 residues. This chain's CDR3 is CAWSGPYEQYF. The CDR3, as DNA: TGTGCCTGGAGTGGTCCGTACGAGCAGTACTTC.

This clone was recorded a few times. This chain uses TRBV29-1 with TRBJ2-7; 14 nucleotides line up with TRBD2. J gave up 3 bases and V 6 bases, and 10 bases lay outside the gene matches. There are 16 residues in the CDR3. CDR1 is SQVTM, CDR2 ANQGSEA, per germline. Here the CDR3 DNA reads TGCAGCGTGGGACGGGGACTAGCGGGAGCTCGCTACGAGCAGTACTTC. Protein: CSVGRGLAGARYEQYF.

Of note for this clone: The junction and the germline gene differ at one end; a read error may be behind it. The CDR3 sequence is CANSQEGPGYTF. For the CDR3, the DNA is TGTGCCAACAGCCAAGAAGGTCCTGGCTACACCTTC. J is TRBJ1-2 and V is TRBV14; the D is unclear. CDR1 is SGHDN and CDR2 is FVKESK in the germline V gene. This CDR3 is 12 amino acids long.

The rearrangement joins TRBV7-9 to TRBJ2-4, with TRBD1 identical over 7 bases. Looked up from germline, CDR1 is SEHNR and CDR2 is FQNEAQ (reference sequence). V shed 0 bases and J 0 bases; nucleotides not matched to a gene: 8. There are 18 residues in the CDR3. The chain's CDR3 is CASSLAGTVSLAKNIQYF. CDR3 bases: TGTGCCAGCAGCTTAGCGGGGACAGTTTCTCTAGCCAAAAACATTCAGTACTTC.

The chain is built from TRBV2 and TRBJ2-7, with D possibly TRBD1 on 6 matching bases. The CDR3 is 12 residues long. V lost 6 bases to trimming and J lost 6 bases, with 12 bases between them. Germline assignment: CDR1 SNHLY and CDR2 FYNNEI. This CDR3 is CASRDSLGEQYF. The CDR3 DNA follows: TGTGCCAGCAGGGACAGCCTAGGCGAGCAGTACTTC.

For this clone: At the DNA level, this CDR3 is encoded by other sequences in the same sample as well. This chain uses TRBV19 with TRBJ2-1; D gene unclear. The germline gives CDR1 LNHDA, CDR2 SQIVND (reference sequence). The length of the CDR3 is 14 residues. The V end lost 1 base, the J end lost 0 bases, and 4 bases lay between the germline ends. CDR3 amino acids: CASSIGSSYNEQFF. The CDR3 DNA sequence: TGTGCCAGTAGTATAGGCAGCTCCTACAATGAGCAGTTCTTC.

As to this clone: The sample has other DNA sequences that encode this CDR3 too. The CDR3 DNA is TGTGCCAGCAGCCCTAGCTACGAGCAGTACTTC. Its protein is CASSPSYEQYF. This sequence joins TRBV7-2 and TRBJ2-7; no firm D call. Trimming removed 5 bases from V and 3 bases from J, with 5 bases in between. Germline V gives CDR1 SGHTA, CDR2 FQGNSA. The CDR3 consists of 11 residues. The complete variable domain, with remaining parts taken from reference TRBV7-2 and TRBJ2-7, reads GAGVSQSPSNKVTEKGKDVELRCDPISGHTALYWYRQSLGQGLEFLIYFQGNSAPDKSGLPSDRFSAERTGGSVSTLTIQRTQQEDSAVYLCASSPSYEQYFGPGTRLTVT.

The J gene is TRBJ1-2, the V gene TRBV7-2, with TRBD1 identical over 10 bases. The CDR3 is made up of 15 amino acids. Germline CDR1 and CDR2: SGHTA and FQGNSA. With V trimmed by 1 base and J by 4 bases, 3 bases remained unmatched. Written as DNA, the CDR3 is TGTGCCAGCAGCTTAGAGACAGGGGGCGGCTATGGCTACACCTTC. Translating it yields CASSLETGGGYGYTF.

The chain uses TRBV25-1 and TRBJ2-7, with 9 bases that match TRBD2. V gave up 8 bases and J gave up 9 bases; unmatched junction bases: 20. Germline V gives CDR1 MGHDK, CDR2 SYGVNS. CDR3 length equals 16 residues. This CDR3 reads CASPTPIAGAHIGQYF. In DNA, the CDR3 is TGTGCCAGCCCTACCCCTATAGCGGGAGCCCATATAGGGCAGTACTTC.

Notes on this clone: Other DNA sequences from this sample encode an identical CDR3 as well. The V and J genes are TRBV7-8 and TRBJ2-7; TRBD1 matches 7 bases. The V gene's germline CDR1 is SGHVS and CDR2 FQNEAQ. The CDR3 spans 14 residues. With V trimmed by 1 base and J by 1 base, 1 base remained unmatched. DNA of the CDR3: TGTGCCAGCAGCTTAGACAGGGGATCCTACGAGCAGTACTTC. This translates into CASSLDRGSYEQYF.

The chain joins TRBV5-1 to TRBJ1-1, with no clear D. Per germline, CDR1 SGHRS and CDR2 YFSETQ. Between the trimmed V and J ends, which lost 0 bases and 6 bases, there was a span of 12 bases. This CDR3 is 14 amino acids long. CDR3 loop: CASSLETRTAEAFF. CDR3 bases: TGCGCCAGCAGCTTGGAGACGAGGACCGCTGAAGCTTTCTTT.

The CDR3 spells CASSRLGTGGGYTF. CDR3 nucleotides: TGTGCCAGCAGCCGCCTAGGGACAGGGGGTGGCTACACCTTC. The chain has TRBV27 and TRBJ1-2, with 11 bases aligning to TRBD1. Looked up from germline, CDR1 is MNHEY and CDR2 is SMNVEV (reference sequence). V shed 6 bases and J 7 bases; nucleotides not matched to a gene: 7. The CDR3 has 14 amino acids.

Comments on this clone: The junction shows a germline mismatch at one end, possibly a read error. This chain joins TRBV5-4 and TRBJ2-1, with D possibly TRBD1 on 6 matching bases. The CDR3 contains 16 residues. Germline lookup yields CDR1 SGHNT and CDR2 YYREEE (reference sequence). As DNA, the CDR3 is TGCGCCAGCAGCCAAGAGGCAGGGGACGGGTCCAATGAGCAGTTCTTC. Translation: CASSQEAGDGSNEQFF.

This clone occurred a few times. In nucleotides, the CDR3 is TGTGCCAGCACCCCCGAAAGGGTCAGCGAGCAGTACTTC. This translates into CASTPERVSEQYF. V usage is TRBV7-9 and J usage is TRBJ2-7; D remains unclear. V lost 7 bases and J lost 6, with 16 bases in between. There are 13 residues in the CDR3. The V gene's germline CDR1 is SEHNR and CDR2 FQNEAQ (reference sequence).